This passage covers 6 T cell receptor beta chains from one sample sequenced in a study of T cell clonotyping in hematopoietic cell transplantation. Clones were sequenced by immunoSEQ multiplex PCR, and TCRdb holds only the in-frame ones, with some missing. The sample consists of 6,000 to 7,000 clones, about three quarters of them appearing once. The sample consisted of PBMCs, taken 100 days after allogeneic stem cell transplant. These receptors were obtained from a female patient under 45 who had an allogeneic stem cell transplant, so the T cells may come from the graft donor. Some clones in this sample may be carry-over from other donors' samples.

V usage is TRBV6-1 and J usage is TRBJ1-6, with D perhaps TRBD1 (5 bases). Trimming removed 4 bases from V and 5 bases from J, with 15 bases in between. CDR3 size: 16 residues. Germline CDR1 and CDR2: MNHNS and SASEGT. Here the CDR3 reads CASSVSQGGHNSPLHF. CDR3 bases: TGTGCCAGCAGTGTATCCCAGGGCGGGCATAATTCACCCCTCCACTTT.

The chain carries TRBV9 and TRBJ2-1; D possibly corresponds to TRBD1 (5 bases). Germline assignment: CDR1 SGDLS and CDR2 YYNGEE. The CDR3 length is 13 residues. V lost 2 bases, J lost 12 bases, and 15 bases lay in between. CDR3 sequence (DNA): TGTGCCAGCAGCGTGGAGAATTCAGGGTGGCAGTTCTTC. It codes for CASSVENSGWQFF.

A few counts support this clone. V is TRBV25-1 and J is TRBJ2-7; TRBD1 matches 8 bases. The V segment lost 2 bases and the J segment 5 bases; nucleotides outside the gene matches: 2. The CDR3 covers 13 residues. The germline V gene has CDR1 MGHDK and CDR2 SYGVNS. Written as DNA, the CDR3 is TGTGCCAGCAGTGAACAGGGGGCCGACGAGCAGTACTTC. Protein product: CASSEQGADEQYF.

The CDR3 DNA sequence: TGTGCCACCAGCAGAGTGGCCGAGGGCCCAGATACGCAGTATTTT. Translation: CATSRVAEGPDTQYF. The V call is TRBV15, the J call TRBJ2-3, with D possibly TRBD2 on 5 matching bases. V was shortened by 1 base and J by 4 bases, with 12 bases between the two germline ends. CDR3 length: 15 residues. The germline V gene encodes CDR1 LNHNV and CDR2 YYDKDF (reference sequence).

The chain uses TRBV25-1 and TRBJ1-2; D is ambiguous. The CDR3 runs 13 residues. CDR1 is MGHDK and CDR2 is SYGVNS in the germline V gene. Trimming stripped 3 bases from V and 7 bases from J, with 12 bases between. CDR3: CASSDTQETGYTF. CDR3 DNA: TGTGCCAGCAGTGATACCCAGGAGACTGGCTACACCTTC.

A note on this clone: This sample also contains other DNA sequences that code for the same CDR3. The chain is built from TRBV4-3 and TRBJ2-5, with D perhaps being TRBD1 or TRBD2 (7 bases each). V lost 0 bases and J lost 2, with 16 bases in between. CDR1 and CDR2 (germline): LGHNA, YSLEER. This CDR3 comprises 17 residues. CDR3 loop: CASSQEGSGGGQETQYF. In DNA, the CDR3 is TGCGCCAGCAGCCAAGAGGGGTCAGGGGGGGGTCAAGAGACCCAGTACTTC.